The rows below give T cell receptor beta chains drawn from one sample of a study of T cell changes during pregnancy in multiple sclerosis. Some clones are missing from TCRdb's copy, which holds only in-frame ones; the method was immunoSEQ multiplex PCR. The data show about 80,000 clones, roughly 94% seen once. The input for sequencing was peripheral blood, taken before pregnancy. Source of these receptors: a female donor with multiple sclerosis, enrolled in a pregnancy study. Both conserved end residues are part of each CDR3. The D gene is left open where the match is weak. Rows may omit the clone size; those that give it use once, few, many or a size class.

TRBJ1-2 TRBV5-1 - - CASSPSGGNYGYTF TGCGCCAGCAGCCCATCCGGGGGTAACTATGGCTACACCTTC
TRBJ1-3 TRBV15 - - CATSRDKGWGRNTIYF TGTGCCACCAGCAGAGATAAAGGCTGGGGGCGAAACACCATATATTTT
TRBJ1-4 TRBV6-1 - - CASSGTGRSPTNEKLFF TGTGCCAGCAGTGGGACTGGACGGAGCCCAACTAATGAAAAACTGTTTTTT
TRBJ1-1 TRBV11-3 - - CASSFRQHTEAFF TGTGCCAGCAGCTTTAGACAGCACACTGAAGCTTTCTTT
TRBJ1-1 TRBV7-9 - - CASSLGPGEAFF TGTGCCAGCAGCTTAGGCCCAGGGGAAGCTTTCTTT
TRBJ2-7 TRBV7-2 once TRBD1 CASSRGTGSYEQYF TGTGCCAGCAGCCGCGGGACAGGTTCCTACGAGCAGTACTTC
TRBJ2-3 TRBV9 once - CASSVEMAGTDTQYF TGTGCCAGCAGCGTAGAAATGGCGGGGACAGATACGCAGTATTTT
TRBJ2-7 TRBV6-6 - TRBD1 CASTPQGAGEQYF TGTGCCAGCACCCCCCAGGGGGCTGGGGAGCAGTACTTC
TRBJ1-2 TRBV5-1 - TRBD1 CASSLDPGGLNGYTF TGCGCCAGCAGCTTGGATCCAGGGGGCCTTAATGGCTACACCTTC
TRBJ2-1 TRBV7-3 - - CASSFSEGSNEQFF TGTGCCAGCAGTTTTAGCGAGGGTTCCAATGAGCAGTTCTTC